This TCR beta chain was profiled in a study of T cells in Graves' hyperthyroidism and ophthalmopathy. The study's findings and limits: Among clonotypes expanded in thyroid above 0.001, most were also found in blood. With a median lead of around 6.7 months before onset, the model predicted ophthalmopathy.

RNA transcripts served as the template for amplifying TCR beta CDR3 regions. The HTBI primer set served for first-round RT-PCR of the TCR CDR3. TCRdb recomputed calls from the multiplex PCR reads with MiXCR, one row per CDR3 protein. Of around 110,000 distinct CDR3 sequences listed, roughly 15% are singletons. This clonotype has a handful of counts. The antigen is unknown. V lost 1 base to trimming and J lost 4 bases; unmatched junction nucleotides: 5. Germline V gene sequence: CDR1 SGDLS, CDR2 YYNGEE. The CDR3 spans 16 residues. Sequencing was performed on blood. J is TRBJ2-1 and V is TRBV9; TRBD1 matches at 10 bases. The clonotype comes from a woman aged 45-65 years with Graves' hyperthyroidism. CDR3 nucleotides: TGTGCCAGCAGCGTAAGACAGGGGGCCGGGTACAATGAGCAGTTCTTC. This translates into CASSVRQGAGYNEQFF.